Listed below are T cell receptor beta chains from one sample, sequenced in a study of shared clonotypes between healthy human individuals. Measured with immunoSEQ multiplex PCR; TCRdb has only the in-frame clones, and not every one. The sample lists about 2.4 million clones; around 90% were seen once. Sequencing input: naive CD4+ T cells sorted from blood. Receptors were obtained from a man between 18 and 35 years old in good health. Each CDR3 is given with its conserved first and last residue. The D gene is left open where the match is weak.

d_call j_call cdr3_length v_call cdr3_aa
- TRBJ2-4 15 TRBV30 CAWSTARLAKNIQYF
- TRBJ1-5 14 TRBV4-1 CASSPGERGQPQHF
- TRBJ2-3 14 TRBV15 CATSRDRGGDTQYF
- TRBJ1-2 16 TRBV7-2 CASSLARPGVGYGYTF
TRBD1 TRBJ1-1 16 TRBV6-5 CASSYRDRGRDTEAFF
TRBD2 TRBJ2-7 15 TRBV7-9 CASTRNGLAGAEQYF
- TRBJ2-2 13 TRBV10-1 CASSESLPGELFF
- TRBJ2-3 11 TRBV19 CASSRVDTQYF
TRBD2 TRBJ2-5 15 TRBV7-9 CASSSGLAGWETQYF
- TRBJ2-7 15 TRBV7-8 CASSPLDSRTYEQYF
- TRBJ1-1 13 TRBV6-6 CASSYSGGSEAFF
- TRBJ1-2 13 TRBV6-5 CASSYIQGLGYTF
- TRBJ1-2 12 TRBV6-6 CASSSNNYGYTF
- TRBJ2-1 15 TRBV30 CAWSSGGPSYNEQFF
- TRBJ1-5 14 TRBV5-1 CASSLGDGDWAQHF
TRBD1 TRBJ1-6 15 TRBV19 CASTEGATLNSPLHF
TRBD1 TRBJ1-3 16 TRBV5-1 CASSPRQGAPGNTIYF
- TRBJ2-1 12 TRBV5-8 CASSPSRSEQFF